The 11 T cell receptor beta chains presented below share a single source sample, sequenced in a study of shared clonotypes between healthy human individuals. Clones were read by immunoSEQ multiplex PCR, and TCRdb kept only the in-frame ones, dropping some. The table records over a million clones, more than 95% of them present only once. Sequencing used naive CD4+ T cells sorted from blood. Subset here: CD45RA+ positively selected. Receptors were obtained from a man aged 25-40 years in good health.

This chain joins TRBV25-1 and TRBJ1-2, with a possible D match to TRBD1 (5 bases). Deletions cut 0 bases from V and 4 bases from J, with 12 bases between. Germline assignment: CDR1 MGHDK and CDR2 SYGVNS. The CDR3 totals 15 residues. The CDR3 loop is CASSEYGASFYGYTF. Here the CDR3 DNA reads TGTGCCAGCAGTGAATATGGGGCATCCTTCTATGGCTACACCTTC.

The gene calls are TRBV4-3 and TRBJ1-3; TRBD1 might be the D (6 bases). The CDR3 is made up of 17 amino acids. The germline gives CDR1 LGHNA, CDR2 YSLEER. Trimming stripped 1 base from V and 3 bases from J, with 16 bases between. CDR3 in DNA: TGCGCCAGCAGCCAAGTGGGCAGGGGTAGGGATGGAAACACCATATATTTT. It encodes CASSQVGRGRDGNTIYF.

This chain joins TRBV29-1 and TRBJ2-7; D gene ambiguous. This CDR3 region has 15 residues. Trimming stripped 4 bases from V and 2 bases from J, with 18 bases between. Looked up from germline, CDR1 is SQVTM and CDR2 is ANQGSEA. The chain's CDR3 is CSVGPNAGNPYEQYF. CDR3 bases: TGCAGCGTTGGCCCGAATGCAGGAAACCCCTACGAGCAGTACTTC.

This clone has more than one count but fewer than ten. This sample also contains other DNA sequences that code for the same CDR3. The CDR3 loop reads CASSVGPSSYEQYF. In DNA form, the CDR3 reads TGTGCCAGCAGCGTAGGTCCAAGCTCCTACGAGCAGTACTTC. V gene TRBV9 combines with J gene TRBJ2-7; the D is unclear. The V end lost 0 bases, the J end lost 0 bases, and 7 bases lay between the germline ends. CDR1 and CDR2 (germline): SGDLS, YYNGEE. The CDR3 runs 14 residues.

V usage is TRBV25-1 and J usage is TRBJ2-1; the match to TRBD2 covers 11 bases. The CDR3 runs to 16 residues. In germline, CDR1 is MGHDK, CDR2 SYGVNS. The V gene end was trimmed by 2 bases and the J gene end by 5 bases; junction bases not matched to a gene: 5. CDR3 nucleotide sequence: TGTGCCAGCAGTGAACTACTAGCGGGAGCGAACAATGAGCAGTTCTTC. Protein sequence: CASSELLAGANNEQFF.

The V call is TRBV7-6, the J call TRBJ2-2, with D perhaps matching TRBD1 or TRBD2 (5 bases each). CDR3 length: 13 residues. CDR1 and CDR2 from the germline V gene are SGHVS and FNYEAQ. Trimming removed 11 bases at V and 5 bases at J, with 15 bases between. CDR3 sequence: CAGAGTPTGELFF. In DNA form, the CDR3 reads TGTGCCGGGGCCGGGACGCCAACCGGGGAGCTGTTTTTT.

J is TRBJ2-7 and V is TRBV7-6; D is ambiguous. CDR3 length: 15 residues. The ends were cut back, 5 bases at V and 2 bases at J, with 16 bases in the middle. Germline-derived CDR1 and CDR2 are SGHVS and FNYEAQ. The CDR3 is CASSPLAARTYEQYF. The DNA for the CDR3 is TGTGCCAGCAGCCCCCTGGCTGCGAGGACCTACGAGCAGTACTTC.

J is TRBJ2-7 and V is TRBV7-2; D perhaps matches TRBD2 (5 bases). Germline lookup yields CDR1 SGHTA and CDR2 FQGNSA. This CDR3 is built from 16 residues. With 6 bases removed from V and 3 bases from J, the gap between germline ends came to 21 bases. In nucleotides, the CDR3 is TGTGCCAGCAGTCGCAGAGGGTCTAGGTCCTACTACGAGCAGTACTTC. Protein product: CASSRRGSRSYYEQYF.

V is TRBV29-1 and J is TRBJ1-1, with D maybe TRBD1 (5 bases). Trimming took off 0 bases at V and 4 bases at J, with 12 bases between the two ends. CDR1 and CDR2 (germline): SQVTM, ANQGSEA. The CDR3 totals 14 residues. In DNA form, the CDR3 reads TGCAGCGTTGAAGATTCAGGGACGGTCACTGAAGCTTTCTTT. Amino acids: CSVEDSGTVTEAFF.

The rearrangement joins TRBV6-5 to TRBJ2-2; D gene ambiguous. Germline V gene sequence: CDR1 MNHEY, CDR2 SVGAGI. The germline V and J ends were trimmed by 2 bases and 4 bases, with 8 bases remaining between them. CDR3 size: 14 residues. This CDR3 reads CASSYGVATGELFF. In DNA form, the CDR3 reads TGTGCCAGCAGTTACGGAGTCGCCACCGGGGAGCTGTTTTTT.

CDR3 protein: CASSLWGREQYNEQFF. The CDR3 DNA reads as TGTGCCAGCAGTTTATGGGGGCGGGAACAGTACAATGAGCAGTTCTTC. The chain couples TRBV28 to TRBJ2-1, with D possibly matching TRBD2 (6 bases). CDR1 is MDHEN and CDR2 is SYDVKM in the germline V gene. V dropped 0 bases and J dropped 4 bases, with 13 bases sitting between them. The CDR3 loop spans 16 amino acids.